This T cell receptor (beta chain) is drawn from a study of control samples from healthy donors and cancer patients. Using immunoSEQ multiplex PCR, the repertoire was profiled, and TCRdb retains in-frame clones only, with some absent. The sample includes fewer than 150,000 clones, 80% to 95% of them seen just once. CDR3 size: 16 residues. CDR1 and CDR2 from the germline V gene are SGHDN and FVKESK. V shed 1 base, J shed 3 bases, and the junction held 8 bases outside the gene matches. This clone was counted a few times. The sample was blood. The TCR originated in a man aged 18 to 30 in good health. The rearrangement uses TRBV14 and TRBJ1-2; 7 positions match TRBD1. The DNA of the CDR3 is TGTGCCAGCAGCCAAGTCGGGGCTACAGGGGACTATGGCTACACCTTC. Amino acids: CASSQVGATGDYGYTF. The entire variable domain, with the rest obtained from reference TRBV14 and TRBJ1-2, is as follows: EAGVTQFPSHSVIEKGQTVTLRCDPISGHDNLYWYRRVMGKEIKFLLHFVKESKQDESGMPNNRFLAERTGGTYSTLKVQPAELEDSGVYFCASSQVGATGDYGYTFGSGTRLTVV.